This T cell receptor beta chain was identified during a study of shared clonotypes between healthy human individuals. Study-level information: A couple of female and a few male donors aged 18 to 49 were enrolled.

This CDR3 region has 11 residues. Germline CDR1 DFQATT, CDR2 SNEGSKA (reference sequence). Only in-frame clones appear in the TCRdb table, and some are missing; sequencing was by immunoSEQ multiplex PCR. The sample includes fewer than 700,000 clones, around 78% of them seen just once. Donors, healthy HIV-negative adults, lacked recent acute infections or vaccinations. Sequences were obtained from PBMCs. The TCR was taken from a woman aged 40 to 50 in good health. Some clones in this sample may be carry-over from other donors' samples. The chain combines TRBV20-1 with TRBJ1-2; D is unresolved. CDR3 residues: CSLGSNYGYTF. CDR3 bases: TGCAGCCTTGGTTCTAACTATGGCTACACCTTC.